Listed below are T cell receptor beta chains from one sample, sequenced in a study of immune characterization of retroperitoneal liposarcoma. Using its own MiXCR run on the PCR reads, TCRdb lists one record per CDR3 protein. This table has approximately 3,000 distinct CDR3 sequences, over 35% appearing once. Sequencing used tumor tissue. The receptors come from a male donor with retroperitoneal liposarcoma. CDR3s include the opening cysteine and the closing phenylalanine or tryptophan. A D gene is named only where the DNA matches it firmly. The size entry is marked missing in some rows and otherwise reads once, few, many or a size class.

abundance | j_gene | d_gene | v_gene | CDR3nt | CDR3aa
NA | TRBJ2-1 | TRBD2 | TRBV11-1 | TGTGCCAGCAGCTTAGGGCTAGCGGGAGAAGAGACCCAGTTCTTC | CASSLGLAGEETQFF
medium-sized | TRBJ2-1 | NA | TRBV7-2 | TGTGCCAGCAGCTTACGCCGGGTTACAGGGCTATCCTACAATGAGCAGTTCTTC | CASSLRRVTGLSYNEQFF
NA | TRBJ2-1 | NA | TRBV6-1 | TGTGCCAGCAGTGACTCAATTGTACAGATTGATGAGCAGTTCTTC | CASSDSIVQIDEQFF
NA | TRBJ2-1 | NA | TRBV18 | TGTGCCAGCTCACCAATGAACACAGACTACAATGAGCAGTTCTTC | CASSPMNTDYNEQFF
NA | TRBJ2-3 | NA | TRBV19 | TGTGCCAGTAAGACCGGGGGCGAGGCAGATACGCAGTATTTT | CASKTGGEADTQYF
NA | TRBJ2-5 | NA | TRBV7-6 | TGTGCCAGCAGCTCCTCGACAGGTTACCAAGAGACCCAGTACTTC | CASSSSTGYQETQYF
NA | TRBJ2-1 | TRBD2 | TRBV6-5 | TGTGCCAGCAGGTCCAGACTAGCGGGGGACAATGAGCAGTTCTTC | CASRSRLAGDNEQFF
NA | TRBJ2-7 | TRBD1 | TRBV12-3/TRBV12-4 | TGTGCCAGCAGTGGACAGGGGATTGGGCCTGTGTTC | CASSGQGIGPVF
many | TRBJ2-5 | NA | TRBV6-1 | TGTGCCAGCAGTGAAAGGGATGAGCAGTACTTC | CASSERDEQYF
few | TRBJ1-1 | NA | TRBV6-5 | TGTGCCAGCAGTTACGCAGGGATTGCTTTCTTT | CASSYAGIAFF
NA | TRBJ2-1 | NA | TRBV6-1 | TGTGCCAGCAGTGAGAGCTCGAGCTCCTACAATGAGCAGTTCTTC | CASSESSSSYNEQFF
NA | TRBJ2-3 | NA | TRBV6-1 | TGTGCCAGCAGTGAAGACAAGGGGTTCCGCACAGATACGCAGTATTTT | CASSEDKGFRTDTQYF
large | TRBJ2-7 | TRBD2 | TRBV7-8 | TGTGCCAGCAGCCTAAACCCTAGCGGGCCATCCTACGAGCAGTACTTC | CASSLNPSGPSYEQYF
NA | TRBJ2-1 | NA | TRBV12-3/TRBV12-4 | TGTGCCAGCAGTTTTTACGGGAGTACGGACAATGAGCAGTTCTTC | CASSFYGSTDNEQFF
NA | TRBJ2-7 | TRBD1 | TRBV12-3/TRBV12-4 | TGTGCCAGCAGCCAGACAGGGTCCTACGAGCAGTACTTC | CASSQTGSYEQYF
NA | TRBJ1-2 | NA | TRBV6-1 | TGTGCCAGCAGTCCTCCCGGGGGCGGCGGATATGGCTACACCTTC | CASSPPGGGGYGYTF
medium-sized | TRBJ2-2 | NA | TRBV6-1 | TGTGCCAGCAGTCCATCCGGGACTGACTTAAACACCGGGGAGCTGTTTTTT | CASSPSGTDLNTGELFF
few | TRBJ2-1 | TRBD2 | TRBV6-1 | TGTGCCAGCAGACAGTTCGAGCGGGGTGCCTACAATGAGCAGTTCTTC | CASRQFERGAYNEQFF
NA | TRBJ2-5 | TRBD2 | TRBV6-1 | TGTGCCAGCGGGCGACTAGCAGAGACCCAGTACTTC | CASGRLAETQYF
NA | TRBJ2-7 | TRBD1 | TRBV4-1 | TGCGCCAGCAGCCAAGAAATAACAGGGGGGTCTAGGGGCGAGCAGTACTTC | CASSQEITGGSRGEQYF
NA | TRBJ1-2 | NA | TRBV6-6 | TGTGCCAGCAGTTACTCCTTCCGGAGTGGCTACACCTTC | CASSYSFRSGYTF
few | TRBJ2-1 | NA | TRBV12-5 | TGTGCTAGTGGTTTGGCACGGAACTGGGAAATAAATGAGCAGTTCTTC | CASGLARNWEINEQFF
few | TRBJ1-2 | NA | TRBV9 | TGTGCCAGCAGCGCCGGGGCAGGGAATGGTTATGGCTACACCTTC | CASSAGAGNGYGYTF
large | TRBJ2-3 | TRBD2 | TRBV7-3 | TGTGCCAGCAGCTTAACGGGGGGGAGCACAGATACGCAGTATTTT | CASSLTGGSTDTQYF
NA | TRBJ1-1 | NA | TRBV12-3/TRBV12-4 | TGTGCCAGCAGTTTGGAGATGAACACTGAAGCTTTCTTT | CASSLEMNTEAFF
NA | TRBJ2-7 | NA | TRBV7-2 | TGTGCCAGCAGCCCTATTTTAGGCGAGCAGTACTTC | CASSPILGEQYF